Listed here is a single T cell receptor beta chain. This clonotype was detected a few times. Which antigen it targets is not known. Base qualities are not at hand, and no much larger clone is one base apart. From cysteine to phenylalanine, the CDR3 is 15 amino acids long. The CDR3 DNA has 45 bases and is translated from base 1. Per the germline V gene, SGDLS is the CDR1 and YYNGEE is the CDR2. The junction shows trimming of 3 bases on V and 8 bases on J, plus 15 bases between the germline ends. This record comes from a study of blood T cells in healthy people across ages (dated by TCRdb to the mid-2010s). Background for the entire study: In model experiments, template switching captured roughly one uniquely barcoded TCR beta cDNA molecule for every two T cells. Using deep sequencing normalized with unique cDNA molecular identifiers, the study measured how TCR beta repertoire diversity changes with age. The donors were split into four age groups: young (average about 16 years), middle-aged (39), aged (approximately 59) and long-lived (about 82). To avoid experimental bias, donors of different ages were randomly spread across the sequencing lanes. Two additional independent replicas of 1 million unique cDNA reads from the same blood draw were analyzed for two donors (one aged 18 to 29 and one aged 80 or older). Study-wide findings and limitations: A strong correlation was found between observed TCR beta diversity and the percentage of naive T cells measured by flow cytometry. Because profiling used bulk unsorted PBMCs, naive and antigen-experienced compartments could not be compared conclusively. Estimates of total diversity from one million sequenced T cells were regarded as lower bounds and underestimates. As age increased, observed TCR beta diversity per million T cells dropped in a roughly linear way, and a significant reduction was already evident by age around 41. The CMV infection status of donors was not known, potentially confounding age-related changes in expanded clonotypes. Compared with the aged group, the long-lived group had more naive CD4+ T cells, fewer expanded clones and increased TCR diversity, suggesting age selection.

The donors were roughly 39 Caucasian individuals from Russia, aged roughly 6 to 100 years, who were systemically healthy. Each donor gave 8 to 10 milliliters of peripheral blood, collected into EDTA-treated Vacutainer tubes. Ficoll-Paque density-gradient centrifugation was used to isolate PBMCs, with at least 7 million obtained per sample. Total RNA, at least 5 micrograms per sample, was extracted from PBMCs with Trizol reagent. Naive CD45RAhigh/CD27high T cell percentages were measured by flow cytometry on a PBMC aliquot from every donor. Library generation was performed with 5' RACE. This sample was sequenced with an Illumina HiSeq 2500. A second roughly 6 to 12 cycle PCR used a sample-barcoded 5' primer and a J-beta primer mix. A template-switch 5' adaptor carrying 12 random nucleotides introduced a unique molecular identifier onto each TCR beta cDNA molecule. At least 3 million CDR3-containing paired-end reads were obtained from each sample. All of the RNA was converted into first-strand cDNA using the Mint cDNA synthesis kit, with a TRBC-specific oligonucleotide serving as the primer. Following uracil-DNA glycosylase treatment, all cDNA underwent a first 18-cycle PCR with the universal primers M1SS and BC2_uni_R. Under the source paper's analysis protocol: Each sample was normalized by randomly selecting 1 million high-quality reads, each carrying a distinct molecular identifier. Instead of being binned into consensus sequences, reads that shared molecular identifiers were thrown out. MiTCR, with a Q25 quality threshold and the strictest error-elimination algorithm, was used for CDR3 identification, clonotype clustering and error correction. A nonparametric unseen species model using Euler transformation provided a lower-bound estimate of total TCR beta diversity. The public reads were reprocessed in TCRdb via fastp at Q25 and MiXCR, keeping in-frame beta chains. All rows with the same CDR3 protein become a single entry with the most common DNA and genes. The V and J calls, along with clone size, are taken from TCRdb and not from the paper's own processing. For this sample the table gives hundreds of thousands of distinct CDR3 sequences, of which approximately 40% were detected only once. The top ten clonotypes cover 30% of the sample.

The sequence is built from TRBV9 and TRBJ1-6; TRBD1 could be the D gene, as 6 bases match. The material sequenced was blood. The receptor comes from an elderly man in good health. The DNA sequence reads TGTGCCAGCAGCGAAAATGGACAGATTTATTCACCCCTCCACTTT. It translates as CASSENGQIYSPLHF.